This note documents a single TCR beta chain sequence. The table lists this clone with a few counts. Its antigen target is currently unknown. No much larger clonotype is one base removed from it; base qualities were not supplied. CDR1 and CDR2 are drawn from the germline V gene (reference sequence): LNHDA, SQIVND. Deletion took 5 bases off V and 4 bases off J, with a span of 20 bases between the germline ends. The CDR3 spans 16 residues, from the cysteine through the phenylalanine. The sequence is cut down to CDR3 DNA, 48 bases in frame from base 1. The entry originates in a study of CD8+ T cells in alopecia areata (dated by TCRdb to 2017 to 2018). For context, the study as a whole: The treated patients took part in an open-label pilot trial in which moderate-to-severe alopecia areata was treated with oral tofacitinib at 5 to 10 mg twice daily. Patients received tofacitinib for 6 to 18 months and were then followed off drug for 6 months to check for delayed response and recurrence. The SALT score, which quantifies the percentage of affected scalp surface area, was used to measure disease severity in treated patients. In both human patients and the C3H/HeJ mouse model, the study applied high-throughput TCRbeta sequencing to look at T cell clonal expansion in alopecia areata. On the human side, TCRbeta sequencing was run on scalp tissue and on sorted CD4+ and CD8+ peripheral blood T cells from healthy controls and from alopecia areata patients with either patchy or totalis/universalis disease. Biopsies were taken from tofacitinib-treated patients at baseline and at 4 and 24 weeks of treatment, and a later scalp biopsy was taken in several of the tofacitinib-treated patients. Clonality in the scalp was compared among normal scalp (n=4), patchy alopecia areata scalp (n=8), and alopecia totalis/universalis scalp (n=8). RNA was extracted with the PAXgene miRNA kit for fixed scalp, the miRNeasy kit for PBMCs, and the RNeasy kit for mouse skin. TCRbeta CDR3 regions were amplified by immunoSEQ multiplex PCR using 35 Vbeta forward and 13 Jbeta reverse primers. General study outcomes and caveats: Because the treated cohort was small and had just a single nonresponder, larger studies are needed to establish links between baseline CD8+ expansion and response. Resident alphabeta T cells in normal human skin are also sequenced, complicating scalp TCR repertoire analysis, unlike mouse skin dominated by gammadelta T cells. TCR sequences shared between patients were less clear than in mice, possibly partly because of HLA diversity in the patient population. Higher clonality and more expanded CD8+ clones were observed in lesional scalp than in normal scalp, particularly in alopecia totalis/universalis, a finding suggestive of antigenic drive. Scalp clonality and the number of expanded CD8+ clones among the top 100 scalp clones were significantly decreased by tofacitinib. Many expanded lesional clones were found to persist in scalp and blood during tofacitinib treatment, and relapse after treatment cessation may be partly explained by this persistence.

The treatment or condition label corresponds to: oral pan-JAK inhibitor, 5-10 mg twice daily. Lesional scalp punch biopsies and peripheral blood were collected from alopecia areata patients. PBMCs were separated by density centrifugation and stained for CD3, CD4 and CD8, after which CD4+ and CD8+ T cells were sorted on a FACSAria. Library generation was performed with the immunoSEQ multiplex PCR assay. RNA was extracted from all samples and reverse transcribed into cDNA as template for TCR sequencing. SuperScript III was used for first-strand cDNA synthesis, primed with a 2:1 mix of oligo-dT and random hexamers. A synthetic immune receptor repertoire was used to gauge amplification bias, and whatever bias remained was removed computationally. The authors' pipeline ran thus. After raw reads were preprocessed to remove errors, the CDR3 was defined following IMGT conventions as running from the conserved cysteine to phenylalanine. Clonality was computed by normalizing Shannon entropy by log2 of the number of productive unique TCRs and subtracting the result from 1. CD4 or CD8 identity of scalp clones was inferred by cross-referencing scalp TCRbeta sequences with sorted blood CD4 and CD8 repertoires. TCRdb provides this immuneACCESS table in a form limited to in-frame rearrangements. Some clones are lacking; in checked studies, under half of them reflect an unresolved V gene, and why the rest are absent is not known. The DNA was the basis for D and trimming; V, J and clone size are from that table. A total of about 210,000 clones appear in this sample, approximately 45% of them only once. About 2.4% of the sample is in the top ten clones.

Sequences were derived from CD4+ T cells sorted from blood, sampled at approximately week 37, from a patient treated with tofacitinib. The clonotype originates from a human donor with alopecia areata. The rearrangement combines TRBV19 with TRBJ1-1; the D region possibly corresponds to TRBD1 (5 bases align). The DNA sequence reads TGTGCCAGTAGTTCCTTTCGGGACCGAGGGAGCACTGAAGCTTTCTTT. This is translated as CASSSFRDRGSTEAFF. When the CDR3 is completed using the reference TRBV19 and TRBJ1-1 genes on either side, the full variable domain is DGGITQSPKYLFRKEGQNVTLSCEQNLNHDAMYWYRQDPGQGLRLIYYSQIVNDFQKGDIAEGYSVSREKKESFPLTVTSAQKNPTAFYLCASSSFRDRGSTEAFFGQGTRLTVV.